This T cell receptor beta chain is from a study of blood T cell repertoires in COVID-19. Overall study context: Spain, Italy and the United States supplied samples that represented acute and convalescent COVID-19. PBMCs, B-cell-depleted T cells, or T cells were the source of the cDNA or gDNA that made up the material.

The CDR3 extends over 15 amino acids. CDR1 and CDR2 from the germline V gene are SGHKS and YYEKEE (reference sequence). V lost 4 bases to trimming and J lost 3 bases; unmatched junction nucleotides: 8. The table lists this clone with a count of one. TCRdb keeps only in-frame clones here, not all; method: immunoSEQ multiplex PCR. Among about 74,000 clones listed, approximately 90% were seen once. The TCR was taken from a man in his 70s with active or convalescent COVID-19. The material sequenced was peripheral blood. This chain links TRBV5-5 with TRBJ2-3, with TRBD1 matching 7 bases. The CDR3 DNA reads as TGTGCCAGCAGCAACAGGGGTGGAACGACAGATACGCAGTATTTT. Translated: CASSNRGGTTDTQYF.